These T cell receptor beta chains were read from a single sample in a study of radiation and T cells in renal cell carcinoma. Assay: immunoSEQ multiplex PCR; the TCRdb copy retains only in-frame clones and omits some. This repertoire shows roughly 14,000 clones, approximately 53% found once; its top ten account for approximately 11%. Sequenced here: tumor tissue, sampled from a patient whose treatment was nephrectomy without radiotherapy. Receptors were obtained from a man aged 45-65 years with renal cell carcinoma. CDR3s include the opening cysteine and the closing phenylalanine or tryptophan. The D gene is left open where the match is weak. Clone size appears in some rows only: once, few, many, or a class for an expanded clone.

TRBV4-3	.	.	TRBJ1-1	TGCGCCAGCAGCCAAGGGGAGGGCACTGAAGCTTTCTTT	CASSQGEGTEAFF
TRBV2	.	.	TRBJ2-4	TGTGCCAGCGGGGGCCAGGGTCTTAGGGACATTCAGTACTTC	CASGGQGLRDIQYF
TRBV4-3	.	.	TRBJ2-5	TGCGCCAGCAGCCAAGTGGAGGCATCTATGACCAGGGCGGAAAAAGAGACCCAGTACTTC	CASSQVEASMTRAEKETQYF
TRBV7-2	TRBD1	.	TRBJ2-2	TGTGCCAGCAGCTCGAACCGGGACAGCAACACCGGGGAGCTGTTTTTT	CASSSNRDSNTGELFF
TRBV5-6	.	once	TRBJ2-7	TGTGCCAGCAGCTTCTCGCCCTACGAGCAGTACTTC	CASSFSPYEQYF
TRBV28	TRBD1	.	TRBJ1-3	TGTGCCAGCAGTGCAGACAGGGAGGGTGGAAACACCATATATTTT	CASSADREGGNTIYF
TRBV6-5	.	.	TRBJ2-7	TGTGCCAGCAGTTCAGAGCCCGAGTCCAACGAGCAGTACTTC	CASSSEPESNEQYF
TRBV4-1	TRBD2	.	TRBJ2-1	TGCGCCAGCAGCCAAGCGGCGGGAGGGCCTCTCTATGAGCAGTTCTTC	CASSQAAGGPLYEQFF
TRBV11-1	.	.	TRBJ2-5	TGTGCCAGCAGCTTAGACAGCCCCCAAGAGACCCAGTACTTC	CASSLDSPQETQYF
TRBV30	.	.	TRBJ2-5	TGTGCCTGGAGTGTACTCCGCAGGGAGACCCAAGAGACCCAGTACTTC	CAWSVLRRETQETQYF
TRBV29-1	TRBD1	.	TRBJ2-1	TGCAGCGTTGGTGGGGACAGGGGGCAAGATTACAATGAGCAGTTCTTC	CSVGGDRGQDYNEQFF
TRBV5-4	TRBD1	.	TRBJ2-3	TGTGCCAGCAGCCCGGACAGGCCCACTAGCACAGATACGCAGTATTTT	CASSPDRPTSTDTQYF
TRBV27	TRBD1	.	TRBJ1-2	TGTGCCAGCAGTGCCAGGACAGGAGGATCTTTCTATGGCTACACCTTC	CASSARTGGSFYGYTF
TRBV7-3	.	.	TRBJ1-1	TGTGCCAGCAGCCTGACCACAGGGTCTGAAGCTTTCTTT	CASSLTTGSEAFF
TRBV4-1	.	.	TRBJ1-5	TGCGCCAGCAGCCAAGAACTGGGAATGGGAAGTCAGCCCCAGCATTTT	CASSQELGMGSQPQHF